This entry lists 7 T cell receptor beta chains sequenced from one sample in a study of blood T cells in healthy people across ages. Next came a second PCR, run for about 7 to 12 cycles, which used a sample-barcoded 5' primer along with a J-beta primer mix. TCRdb re-derived calls from the 5' RACE reads in MiXCR, one entry per CDR3 protein. Among fewer than 1,200,000 distinct CDR3 sequences, 25% were seen once, and the ten largest hold 0.65% to 0.75%. These data also featured in a second study, about T cells of mothers and their children.

The specimen was blood. The source of these receptors is a girl aged 2 to 10 in good health.

The chain uses TRBV5-1 and TRBJ1-1, with TRBD1 as a possible D gene (5 bases). The CDR3 consists of 13 residues. Germline V gives CDR1 SGHRS, CDR2 YFSETQ. The V and J ends lost 4 bases and 10 bases respectively, with 17 bases between them. CDR3 sequence: CASSPEGRERAFF. The CDR3 nucleotides are TGCGCCAGCAGCCCGGAGGGCAGGGAACGAGCTTTCTTT.

This clonotype has just a few counts. This chain uses TRBV29-1 with TRBJ2-5, with 10 positions matching TRBD2. The DNA end favors TRBJ2-1, so the J call may be wrong. CDR1 and CDR2 (germline): SQVTM, ANQGSEA. The length of the CDR3 is 17 residues. CDR3 sequence (DNA): TGCAGCGTTGATCTAGCGGGGGTTGAATCAGTCTACAATGAGCAGTTCTTC. Residues: CSVDLAGVESVYNEQFF.

This chain connects TRBV28 to TRBJ2-7; TRBD2 agrees at 12 bases. The CDR3 loop spans 17 amino acids. Germline assignment: CDR1 MDHEN and CDR2 SYDVKM. Trimming cost V 0 bases and J 1 base; bases outside gene matches: 4. The CDR3 loop is CASSLWTSGGLSYEQYF. CDR3 in DNA: TGTGCCAGCAGTTTATGGACTAGCGGGGGACTATCCTACGAGCAGTACTTC.

This clonotype was seen more than once but under ten times. CDR3 protein: CASSYIGGLAYNEQFF. The CDR3, as DNA: TGTGCCAGCAGTTACATCGGGGGATTGGCCTACAATGAGCAGTTCTTC. The chain links TRBV6-2 or TRBV6-3 to TRBJ2-1, with D possibly being TRBD2 (6 bases). Germline assignment: CDR1 MNHEY and CDR2 SVGEGT. The V end was cut by 2 bases, the J end by 2 bases, with 13 bases between. This CDR3 is built from 16 residues.

This chain joins TRBV12-3 or TRBV12-4 and TRBJ2-7; perhaps TRBD2 as D (5 bases). V dropped 1 base and J dropped 3 bases, with 10 bases sitting between them. This CDR3 is 14 amino acids long. Here the CDR3 reads CASSLVAGDYEQYF. In DNA, the CDR3 is TGTGCCAGCAGTTTAGTGGCCGGGGACTACGAGCAGTACTTC.

This clonotype was seen only once. The rearrangement uses TRBV5-1 and TRBJ2-7; 7 bases match TRBD1. The V segment lost 2 bases and the J segment 3 bases; nucleotides outside the gene matches: 5. This CDR3 is built from 14 residues. Germline V gene data show CDR1 as SGHRS and CDR2 as YFSETQ. The CDR3 DNA reads TGCGCCAGCAGCTTCTATTGGGACAGCTACGAGCAGTACTTC. Its protein product is CASSFYWDSYEQYF.

In this sample, this clonotype turned up a few times. J is TRBJ1-2 and V is TRBV6-2 or TRBV6-3; 7 positions match TRBD1. After removal of 1 base from V and 2 bases from J, the junction contained 10 bases not matched to a gene. The CDR3 extends over 17 amino acids. The V gene's germline CDR1 is MNHEY and CDR2 SVGEGT. The CDR3: CASSYFRDSFSNYGYTF. In DNA form, the CDR3 reads TGTGCCAGCAGTTACTTTCGGGACAGTTTCTCCAACTATGGCTACACCTTC.